One sample yielded the 16 T cell receptor beta chains listed below, sequenced in a study of cytomegalovirus exposure and HLA in healthy donors. This PCR relied on a set of 60 Vbeta primers and 13 Jbeta primers. TCRdb keeps only in-frame clones here, not all; method: immunoSEQ multiplex PCR. The sample contains a few hundred thousand clones, about four fifths of which appear only once. The sequenced sample consisted of PBMCs. The source of these receptors is a man aged 30-40 years in good health and CMV-seronegative.

V and J are TRBV5-1 and TRBJ2-3; TRBD2 matches 13 bases. CDR1 and CDR2 (germline): SGHRS, YFSETQ. The CDR3 length is 17 residues. Unmatched junction bases numbered 10, after V lost 5 bases and J lost 4 bases. CDR3: CASRYTSGGALADTQYF. In DNA form, the CDR3 reads TGCGCCAGCAGATATACTAGCGGGGGGGCTCTGGCAGATACGCAGTATTTT.

This rearrangement joins TRBV7-9 to TRBJ2-1, with D unresolved. The V end was cut by 7 bases, the J end by 3 bases, with 16 bases between. This CDR3 region has 15 residues. Germline V gene sequence: CDR1 SEHNR, CDR2 FQNEAQ (reference sequence). Here the CDR3 DNA reads TGTGCCAGCATCCCTCCCGGTACAGTCTACAATGAGCAGTTCTTC. Translating it yields CASIPPGTVYNEQFF.

This clone has more than one count but fewer than ten. The chain joins TRBV6-1 to TRBJ1-4; 9 bases map to TRBD1. The germline V gene has CDR1 MNHNS and CDR2 SASEGT. This CDR3 is built from 13 residues. V lost 9 bases and J lost 8; bases outside the gene matches: 7. The CDR3 coding sequence is TGTGCCAGTGGACAGGGGTTCGGGGAAAAACTGTTTTTT. Its protein is CASGQGFGEKLFF.

The chain carries TRBV28 and TRBJ2-7; the match to TRBD1 covers 9 bases. Trimming cost V 5 bases and J 5 bases; bases outside gene matches: 10. The CDR3 is made up of 15 amino acids. Germline values: CDR1 MDHEN, CDR2 SYDVKM. The CDR3, as DNA: TGTGCCAGCAGTACTACAGGACAGGGGTTCAACGAGCAGTACTTC. Translation gives CASSTTGQGFNEQYF.

The J gene is TRBJ1-5, the V gene TRBV4-1; no reliable D call. Germline loops: CDR1 MGHRA, CDR2 YSYEKL. The CDR3 consists of 14 residues. The V and J ends lost 3 bases and 6 bases respectively, with 12 bases between them. The CDR3 region is CASSQATQFQPQHF. As DNA, the CDR3 is TGCGCCAGCAGCCAGGCAACACAATTTCAGCCCCAGCATTTT.

This chain connects TRBV18 to TRBJ1-1; 9 nucleotides match TRBD1. The CDR3 extends over 16 amino acids. V lost 4 bases, J lost 0 bases, and 6 bases stayed unmatched. Per the germline V gene, CDR1 is KGHSH and CDR2 is LQKENI. The CDR3 loop is CASSLRQGVLNTEAFF. The CDR3 DNA reads as TGTGCCAGCTCACTCAGACAGGGGGTCCTGAACACTGAAGCTTTCTTT.

This chain uses TRBV7-8 with TRBJ1-5, with D unclear. Trimming took 4 bases from V and 0 from J, leaving 19 bases between them. Germline CDR1 is SGHVS and CDR2 is FQNEAQ. This CDR3 region has 18 residues. The CDR3 sequence is CASSSRAETLYSNQPQHF. As DNA, the CDR3 is TGTGCCAGCAGCTCGAGGGCCGAGACCCTATATAGCAATCAGCCCCAGCATTTT.

This chain uses TRBV7-9 with TRBJ1-4, with 7 bases lining up with TRBD1. Germline V CDR1 and CDR2: SEHNR, FQNEAQ (reference sequence). V gave up 5 bases and J gave up 8 bases; unmatched junction bases: 14. The CDR3 is made up of 16 amino acids. The CDR3 nucleotides are TGTGCCAGCAGCCGTTTAGGGGGCAGGGTGGGCGAAAAACTGTTTTTT. It encodes CASSRLGGRVGEKLFF.

The rearrangement uses TRBV19 and TRBJ2-7; 8 bases line up with TRBD1. The germline V gene has CDR1 LNHDA and CDR2 SQIVND (reference sequence). CDR3 length: 14 amino acids. The ends lost 4 bases at V and 6 bases at J; junction bases unmatched: 8. The CDR3 here is CASSKHGQGVEQYF. DNA of the CDR3: TGTGCCAGTAGTAAACACGGACAGGGTGTCGAGCAGTACTTC.

This sequence joins TRBV5-6 and TRBJ1-1; D possibly corresponds to TRBD1 (6 bases). The V gene lost 4 bases and the J gene lost 8 bases, with 15 bases spanning the gap. Germline assignment: CDR1 SGHDT and CDR2 YYEEEE. The CDR3 extends over 13 amino acids. As DNA, the CDR3 is TGTGCCAGCAGCCTACCGTCAGGGACAGAAGCTTTCTTT. Translating it yields CASSLPSGTEAFF.

This sequence joins TRBV29-1 and TRBJ2-3; D may be TRBD1 (6 bases). Between the trimmed V and J ends, which lost 2 bases and 5 bases, there was a span of 14 bases. Germline CDR1 SQVTM, CDR2 ANQGSEA. CDR3 length: 14 residues. The CDR3 is CSVERAGEIDTQYF. The DNA of the CDR3 is TGCAGCGTTGAACGGGCAGGGGAGATAGATACGCAGTATTTT.

Here the CDR3 reads CASSQLLADTGELFF. CDR3 DNA: TGCGCCAGCAGCCAACTCCTAGCGGATACCGGGGAGCTGTTTTTT. The V gene is TRBV4-1, the J gene TRBJ2-2; 7 nucleotides match TRBD2. V was pared by 2 bases and J by 5 bases, with 5 bases of the junction left unmatched. Germline CDR1 is MGHRA and CDR2 is YSYEKL. CDR3 length equals 15 residues.

The V and J genes are TRBV7-8 and TRBJ1-4, with TRBD1 as a possible D gene (5 bases). Germline V gives CDR1 SGHVS, CDR2 FQNEAQ. The CDR3 runs 17 residues. V shed 4 bases and J shed 5 bases, with 20 bases lying between them. The CDR3, as DNA: TGTGCCAGCAGCTCGAGGAGTGGCGGACGGGGGAATGAAAAACTGTTTTTT. This gives the protein CASSSRSGGRGNEKLFF.

The rearrangement links TRBV11-2 to TRBJ1-1; tentative D call: TRBD1 (6 bases). Trimming pared 5 bases from V and 0 bases from J, leaving 19 bases between. The length of the CDR3 is 17 residues. Germline V gives CDR1 SGHAT, CDR2 FQNNGV. In DNA, the CDR3 is TGTGCCAGCAGCCCAGGGACAATCCCAACGATGAACACTGAAGCTTTCTTT. Its translation: CASSPGTIPTMNTEAFF.

The chain carries TRBV28 and TRBJ2-1; the match to TRBD1 covers 11 bases. V trimming: 5 bases; J trimming: 4 bases; junction bases outside the gene matches: 16. CDR3 length: 19 amino acids. CDR1 is MDHEN and CDR2 is SYDVKM in the germline V gene. CDR3 in amino acids: CASSTRSDRGLFDYNEQFF. CDR3 in DNA: TGTGCCAGCAGTACCCGGTCGGACAGGGGGCTTTTCGATTACAATGAGCAGTTCTTC.

The chain has TRBV19 and TRBJ1-6; TRBD1 matches 10 bases. Germline V gives CDR1 LNHDA, CDR2 SQIVND (reference sequence). The CDR3 consists of 14 residues. Germline trimming cut 5 bases from V and 10 bases from J; bases unmatched to any gene: 5. This CDR3 reads CASSPGQGRSPLHF. The DNA of the CDR3 is TGTGCCAGTAGTCCGGGACAGGGGAGATCACCCCTCCACTTT.